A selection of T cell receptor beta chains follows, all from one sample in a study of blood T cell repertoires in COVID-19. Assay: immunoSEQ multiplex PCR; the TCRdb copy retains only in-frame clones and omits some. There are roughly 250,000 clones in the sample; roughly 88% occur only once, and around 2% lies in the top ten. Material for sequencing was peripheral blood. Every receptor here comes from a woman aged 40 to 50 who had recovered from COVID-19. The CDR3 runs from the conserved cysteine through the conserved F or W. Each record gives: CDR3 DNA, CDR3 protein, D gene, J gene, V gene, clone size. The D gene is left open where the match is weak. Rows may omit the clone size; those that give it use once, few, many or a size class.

DNA: TGTGCCAGCAGCCAAAGTGGGGGGGAGCAGTTCTTC
CDR3: CASSQSGGEQFF
D: NA
J: TRBJ2-1
V: TRBV14
size: NA

DNA: TGTGCCAGCAGCTTAACGGGATACGAGCAGTACTTC
CDR3: CASSLTGYEQYF
D: NA
J: TRBJ2-7
V: TRBV7-2
size: NA

DNA: TGTGCCAGTAGTGGCCTGACAGGGCGACGTGAAAAACTGTTTTTT
CDR3: CASSGLTGRREKLFF
D: TRBD1
J: TRBJ1-4
V: TRBV19
size: NA

DNA: TGTGCCAGCAGCTTGCAGGACAGGGCCCACAATGAGCAGTTCTTC
CDR3: CASSLQDRAHNEQFF
D: TRBD1
J: TRBJ2-1
V: TRBV5-4
size: NA

DNA: TGTGCCAGCAGTCCCGAGGGGGGGGGACCATACGAGCAGTACTTC
CDR3: CASSPEGGGPYEQYF
D: NA
J: TRBJ2-7
V: TRBV6-5
size: NA

DNA: TGTGCCAGCAGTTTCTTCCCTCGGGGGAGGGAGACCCAGTACTTC
CDR3: CASSFFPRGRETQYF
D: NA
J: TRBJ2-5
V: TRBV27
size: NA

DNA: TGTGCCAGCAGCTCCGGGACAGGGGTTACGGAGACCCAGTACTTC
CDR3: CASSSGTGVTETQYF
D: TRBD1
J: TRBJ2-5
V: TRBV11-3
size: NA

DNA: TGTGCCAGCAGCGACAACTCTGGGGCCAACGTCCTGACTTTC
CDR3: CASSDNSGANVLTF
D: NA
J: TRBJ2-6
V: TRBV4-2
size: few

DNA: TGTGCCAGCAGCTTAAGTGCAGGGGATAACGAGCAGTACTTC
CDR3: CASSLSAGDNEQYF
D: NA
J: TRBJ2-7
V: TRBV7-3
size: NA

DNA: TGTGCCACCAGCAGAGGGATCTTTTCAGGACAGGGAAGCCCAGATACGCAGTATTTT
CDR3: CATSRGIFSGQGSPDTQYF
D: TRBD1
J: TRBJ2-3
V: TRBV15
size: NA